Listed below are T cell receptor beta chains from one sample, sequenced in a study of cytomegalovirus exposure and HLA in healthy donors. TCRdb keeps only in-frame clones here, not all; method: immunoSEQ multiplex PCR. Here the sample spans about 90,000 clones, approximately 79% being singletons. Sequenced sample: PBMCs. These receptors were collected from a woman aged 60 to 75 in good health and CMV-seropositive. Both conserved end residues are part of each CDR3. D genes are given only for firm matches. For some rows the clone size is stated as once, few or many, or as a class when expanded; others skip it.

v_call	d_call	j_call	clone_size	cdr3_aa	cdr3_nt
TRBV15	NA	TRBJ2-1	NA	CATSRGGVTSNEQFF	TGTGCCACCAGCAGAGGCGGTGTAACCTCCAATGAGCAGTTCTTC
TRBV27	TRBD2	TRBJ2-2	NA	CASSPGLAGTGELFF	TGTGCCAGCAGCCCGGGACTAGCGGGCACCGGGGAGCTGTTTTTT
TRBV6-5	TRBD2	TRBJ2-1	NA	CASSRVGGPWNEQFF	TGTGCCAGCAGCCGAGTGGGAGGGCCCTGGAATGAGCAGTTCTTC
TRBV5-4	NA	TRBJ1-1	once	CASSGGLDTEAFF	TGTGCCAGCAGCGGGGGGTTGGACACTGAAGCTTTCTTT
TRBV15	TRBD1	TRBJ1-2	once	CATSREHPGQGRGYTF	TGTGCCACCAGCAGAGAACATCCGGGACAGGGTCGGGGCTACACCTTC
TRBV19	TRBD1	TRBJ2-2	NA	CARDRGRAGELFF	TGTGCCAGGGACAGGGGGCGGGCCGGGGAGCTGTTTTTT
TRBV15	TRBD2	TRBJ2-7	NA	CATSTTQGGGRAYEQYF	TGTGCCACCAGCACCACCCAAGGCGGCGGGAGGGCCTACGAGCAGTACTTC
TRBV2	NA	TRBJ1-4	few	CASRRRLRDEKLFF	TGTGCCAGCAGACGACGGCTACGGGATGAAAAACTGTTTTTT
TRBV5-1	NA	TRBJ1-5	NA	CASSPRGWDNQPQHF	TGCGCCAGCTCCCCTCGGGGATGGGACAATCAGCCCCAGCATTTT
TRBV28	NA	TRBJ1-1	NA	CASSFEVRAFF	TGTGCCAGCAGTTTCGAAGTTAGAGCTTTCTTT
TRBV18	NA	TRBJ2-2	NA	CASSPYREDTGELFF	TGTGCCAGCTCACCATATCGAGAGGACACCGGGGAGCTGTTTTTT
TRBV25-1	TRBD2	TRBJ2-3	once	CASSVLTSGRSDTQYF	TGTGCCAGCAGTGTCCTTACTAGCGGGAGGTCAGATACGCAGTATTTT
TRBV9	TRBD2	TRBJ2-7	NA	CASSEGGTSVYEQYF	TGTGCCAGCAGCGAGGGAGGGACTAGCGTCTACGAGCAGTACTTC
TRBV4-1	TRBD2	TRBJ2-1	NA	CASSQYLLAGPNEQFF	TGCGCCAGCAGCCAATACCTGCTAGCGGGCCCCAATGAGCAGTTCTTC
TRBV6-1	NA	TRBJ1-5	NA	CASSETSGGNQPQHF	TGTGCCAGCAGTGAAACTTCGGGAGGCAATCAGCCCCAGCATTTT
TRBV7-2	NA	TRBJ2-7	NA	CASSATAYEQYF	TGTGCCAGCAGCGCGACAGCGTACGAGCAGTACTTC
TRBV18	NA	TRBJ2-7	NA	CASSPPLDYYEQYF	TGTGCCAGCTCCCCACCGCTAGACTACTACGAGCAGTACTTC
TRBV27	NA	TRBJ2-7	NA	CASSLKGEGYEQYF	TGTGCCAGCAGTTTGAAGGGGGAGGGCTACGAGCAGTACTTC
TRBV30	NA	TRBJ2-7	NA	CAWRGGDAGYEQYF	TGTGCCTGGAGAGGGGGGGACGCCGGATACGAGCAGTACTTC
TRBV6-1	TRBD2	TRBJ2-2	NA	CASKKLAANTGELFF	TGTGCCAGCAAGAAACTAGCGGCGAACACCGGGGAGCTGTTTTTT
TRBV10-2	TRBD2	TRBJ2-1	NA	CASSDPGTSGSSYNEQFF	TGCGCCAGCAGTGACCCGGGAACTAGCGGTAGCTCCTACAATGAGCAGTTCTTC
TRBV6-1	NA	TRBJ2-7	NA	CASRTVTYEQYF	TGTGCCAGCAGAACTGTAACCTACGAGCAGTACTTC
TRBV13	NA	TRBJ1-1	NA	CASSLTLNTEAFF	TGTGCCAGCAGCCTCACATTGAACACTGAAGCTTTCTTT
TRBV28	TRBD2	TRBJ2-2	NA	CASSLRGLAVNTGELFF	TGTGCCAGCAGTTTAAGGGGACTAGCGGTTAACACCGGGGAGCTGTTTTTT
TRBV13	NA	TRBJ1-1	NA	CASGQMNTEAFF	TGTGCCAGCGGTCAGATGAACACTGAAGCTTTCTTT
TRBV30	NA	TRBJ2-1	NA	CAWSVQNEQFF	TGTGCCTGGAGTGTACAGAATGAGCAGTTCTTC
TRBV2	NA	TRBJ1-5	NA	CASSEGDGGQPQHF	TGTGCCAGCAGTGAAGGGGACGGGGGACAGCCCCAGCATTTT
TRBV5-1	NA	TRBJ1-1	NA	CASSFGSGDTEAFF	TGCGCCAGCAGCTTCGGGAGCGGGGACACTGAAGCTTTCTTT
TRBV28	TRBD1	TRBJ2-7	NA	CASSRGPYEQYF	TGTGCCAGCAGCAGGGGGCCCTACGAGCAGTACTTC
TRBV4-2	TRBD2	TRBJ2-7	NA	CASSQSGIGPYEQYF	TGTGCCAGCAGCCAGAGCGGGATCGGTCCCTACGAGCAGTACTTC
TRBV2	NA	TRBJ1-2	NA	CARDSNTYGYTF	TGTGCCAGGGACAGCAACACCTATGGCTACACCTTC
TRBV10-1	NA	TRBJ2-7	NA	CASSETGNRYEQYF	TGCGCCAGCAGTGAGACAGGGAACCGTTACGAGCAGTACTTC
TRBV28	TRBD1	TRBJ2-7	NA	CASSPRDRGISYEQYF	TGTGCCAGCAGCCCGAGAGACAGGGGCATCTCCTACGAGCAGTACTTC
TRBV10-1	NA	TRBJ2-1	NA	CASSDRTGEYGEQFF	TGCGCCAGCAGTGATCGGACGGGAGAATATGGTGAGCAGTTCTTC
TRBV7-9	NA	TRBJ2-5	NA	CASSLNNQETQYF	TGTGCCAGCAGCCTTAACAACCAAGAGACCCAGTACTTC
TRBV5-1	TRBD1	TRBJ2-2	NA	CATMTGGAGTGELFF	TGCGCCACCATGACAGGGGGCGCCGGCACCGGGGAGCTGTTTTTT
TRBV29-1	TRBD1	TRBJ1-4	few	CSVGQGFEKLFF	TGCAGCGTTGGACAGGGGTTTGAAAAACTGTTTTTT